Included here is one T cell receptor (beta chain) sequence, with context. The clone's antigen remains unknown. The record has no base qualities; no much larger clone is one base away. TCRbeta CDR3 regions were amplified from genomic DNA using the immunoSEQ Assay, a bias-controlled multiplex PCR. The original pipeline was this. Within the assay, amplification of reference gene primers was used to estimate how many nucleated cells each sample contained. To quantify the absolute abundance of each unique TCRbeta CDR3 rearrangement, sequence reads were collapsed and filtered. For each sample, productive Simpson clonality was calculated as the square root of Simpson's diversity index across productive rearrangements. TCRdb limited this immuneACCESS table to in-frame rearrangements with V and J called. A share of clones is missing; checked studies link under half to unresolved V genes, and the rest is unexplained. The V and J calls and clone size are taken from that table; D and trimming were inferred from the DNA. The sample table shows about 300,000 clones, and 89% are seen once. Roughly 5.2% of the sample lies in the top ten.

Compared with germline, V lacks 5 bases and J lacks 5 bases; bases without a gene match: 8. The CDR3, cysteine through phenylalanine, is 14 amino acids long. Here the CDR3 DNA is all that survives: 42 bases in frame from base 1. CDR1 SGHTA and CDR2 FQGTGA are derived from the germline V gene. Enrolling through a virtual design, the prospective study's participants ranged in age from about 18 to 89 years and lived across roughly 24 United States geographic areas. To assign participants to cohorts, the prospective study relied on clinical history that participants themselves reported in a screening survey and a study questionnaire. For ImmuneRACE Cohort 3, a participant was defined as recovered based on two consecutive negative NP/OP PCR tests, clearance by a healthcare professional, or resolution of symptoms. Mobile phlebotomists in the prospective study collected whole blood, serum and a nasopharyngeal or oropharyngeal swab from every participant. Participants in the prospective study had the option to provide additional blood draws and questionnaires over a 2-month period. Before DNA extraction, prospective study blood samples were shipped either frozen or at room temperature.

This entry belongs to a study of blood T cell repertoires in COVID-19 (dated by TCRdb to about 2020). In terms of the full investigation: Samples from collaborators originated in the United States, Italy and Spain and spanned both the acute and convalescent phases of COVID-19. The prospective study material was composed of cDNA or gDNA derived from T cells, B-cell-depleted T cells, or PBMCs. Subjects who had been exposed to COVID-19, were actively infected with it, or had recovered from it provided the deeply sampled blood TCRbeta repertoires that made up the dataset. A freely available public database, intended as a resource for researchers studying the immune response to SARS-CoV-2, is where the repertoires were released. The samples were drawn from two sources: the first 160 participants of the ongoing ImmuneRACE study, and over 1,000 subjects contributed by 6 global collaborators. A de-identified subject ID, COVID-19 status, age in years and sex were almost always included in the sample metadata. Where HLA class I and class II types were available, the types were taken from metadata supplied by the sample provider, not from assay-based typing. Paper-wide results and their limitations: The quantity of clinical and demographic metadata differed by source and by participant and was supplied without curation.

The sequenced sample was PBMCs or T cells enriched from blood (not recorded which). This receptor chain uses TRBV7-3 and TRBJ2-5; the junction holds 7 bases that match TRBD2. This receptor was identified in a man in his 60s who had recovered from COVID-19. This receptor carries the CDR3 CASSPSGTRETQYF. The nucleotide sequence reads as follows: TGTGCCAGCAGCCCAAGCGGGACCCGGGAGACCCAGTACTTC. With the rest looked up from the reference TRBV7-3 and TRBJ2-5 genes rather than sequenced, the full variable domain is GAGVSQTPSNKVTEKGKYVELRCDPISGHTALYWYRQSLGQGPEFLIYFQGTGAADDSGLPNDRFFAVRPEGSVSTLKIQRTERGDSAVYLCASSPSGTRETQYFGPGTRLLVL.